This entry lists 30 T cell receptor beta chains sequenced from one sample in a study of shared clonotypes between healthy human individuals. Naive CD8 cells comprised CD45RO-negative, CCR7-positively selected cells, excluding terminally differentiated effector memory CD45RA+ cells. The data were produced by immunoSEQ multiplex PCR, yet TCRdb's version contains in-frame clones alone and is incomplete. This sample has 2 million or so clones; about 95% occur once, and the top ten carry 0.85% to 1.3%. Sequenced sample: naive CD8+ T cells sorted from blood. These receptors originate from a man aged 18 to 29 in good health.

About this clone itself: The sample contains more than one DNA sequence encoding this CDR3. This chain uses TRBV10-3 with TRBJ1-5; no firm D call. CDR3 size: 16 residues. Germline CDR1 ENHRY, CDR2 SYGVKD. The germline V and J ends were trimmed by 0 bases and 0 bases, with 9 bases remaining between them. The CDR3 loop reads CAISESLGNSNQPQHF. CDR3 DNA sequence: TGTGCCATCAGTGAGTCTTTGGGGAATAGCAATCAGCCCCAGCATTTT.

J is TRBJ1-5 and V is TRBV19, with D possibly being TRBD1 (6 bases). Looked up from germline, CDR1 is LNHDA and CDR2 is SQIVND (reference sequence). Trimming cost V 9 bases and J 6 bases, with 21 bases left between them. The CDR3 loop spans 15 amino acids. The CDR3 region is CASAKRGGGGQPQHF. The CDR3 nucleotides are TGTGCCAGCGCCAAGAGGGGGGGAGGAGGTCAGCCCCAGCATTTT.

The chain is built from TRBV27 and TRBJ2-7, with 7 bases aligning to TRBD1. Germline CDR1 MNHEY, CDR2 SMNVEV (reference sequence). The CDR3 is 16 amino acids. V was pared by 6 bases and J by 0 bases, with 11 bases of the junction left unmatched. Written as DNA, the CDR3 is TGTGCCAGCAGCTCATCCAGGGGGACGATCTCCTACGAGCAGTACTTC. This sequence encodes CASSSSRGTISYEQYF.

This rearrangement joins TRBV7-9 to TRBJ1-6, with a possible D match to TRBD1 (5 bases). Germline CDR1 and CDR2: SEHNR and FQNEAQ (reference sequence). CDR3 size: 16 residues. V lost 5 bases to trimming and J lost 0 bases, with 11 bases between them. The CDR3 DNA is TGTGCCAGCAGCACCAGGGATAGCTCCTATAATTCACCCCTCCACTTT. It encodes CASSTRDSSYNSPLHF.

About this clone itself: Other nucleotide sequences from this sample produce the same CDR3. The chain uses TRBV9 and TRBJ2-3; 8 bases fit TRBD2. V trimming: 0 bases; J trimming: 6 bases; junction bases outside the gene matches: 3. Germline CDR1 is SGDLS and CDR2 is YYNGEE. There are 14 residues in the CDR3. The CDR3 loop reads CASSVAGGPDTQYF. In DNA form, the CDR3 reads TGTGCCAGCAGCGTAGCGGGAGGGCCGGATACGCAGTATTTT.

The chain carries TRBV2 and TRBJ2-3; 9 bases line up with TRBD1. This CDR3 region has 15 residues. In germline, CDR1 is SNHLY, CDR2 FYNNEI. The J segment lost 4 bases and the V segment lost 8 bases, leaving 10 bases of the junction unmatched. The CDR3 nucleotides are TGTGCCAGCGGGGGACAGGGTATTTTACCAGATACGCAGTATTTT. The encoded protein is CASGGQGILPDTQYF.

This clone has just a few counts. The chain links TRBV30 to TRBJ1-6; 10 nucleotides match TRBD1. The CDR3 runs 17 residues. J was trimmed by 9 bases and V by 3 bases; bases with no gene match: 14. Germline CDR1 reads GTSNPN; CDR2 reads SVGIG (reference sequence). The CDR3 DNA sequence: TGTGCCTGGAGCCCACCTGTCTGGACAGGGGGTCCTTCACCCCTCCACTTT. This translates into CAWSPPVWTGGPSPLHF. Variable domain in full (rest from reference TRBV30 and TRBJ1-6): SQTIHQWPATLVQPVGSPLSLECTVEGTSNPNLYWYRQAAGRGLQLLFYSVGIGQISSEVPQNLSASRPQDRQFILSSKKLLLSDSGFYLCAWSPPVWTGGPSPLHFGNGTRLTVT.

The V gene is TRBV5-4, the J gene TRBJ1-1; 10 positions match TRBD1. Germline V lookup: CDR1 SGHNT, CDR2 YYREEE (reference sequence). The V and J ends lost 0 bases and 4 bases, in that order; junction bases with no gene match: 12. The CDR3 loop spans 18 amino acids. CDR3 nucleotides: TGTGCCAGCAGCTTGGCACGGGACAGGGGATTATGGGGCACTGAAGCTTTCTTT. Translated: CASSLARDRGLWGTEAFF.

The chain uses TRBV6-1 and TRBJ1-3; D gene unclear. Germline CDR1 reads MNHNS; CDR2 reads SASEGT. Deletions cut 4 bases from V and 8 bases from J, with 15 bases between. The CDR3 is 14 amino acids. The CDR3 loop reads CASSGGPEADTIYF. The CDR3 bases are TGTGCCAGCAGTGGAGGACCAGAGGCGGACACCATATATTTT.

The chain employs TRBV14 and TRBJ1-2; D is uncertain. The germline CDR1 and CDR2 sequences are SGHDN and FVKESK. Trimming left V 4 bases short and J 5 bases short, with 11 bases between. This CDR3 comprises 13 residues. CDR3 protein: CASSPIVSYGYTF. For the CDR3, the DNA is TGTGCCAGCAGCCCCATCGTCAGTTATGGCTACACCTTC.

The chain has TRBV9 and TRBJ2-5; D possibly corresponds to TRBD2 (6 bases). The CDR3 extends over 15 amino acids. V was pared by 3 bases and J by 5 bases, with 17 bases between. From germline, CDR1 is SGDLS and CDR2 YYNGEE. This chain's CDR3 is CASSEGGGALETQYF. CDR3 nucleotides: TGTGCCAGCAGCGAGGGTGGAGGGGCTCTGGAGACCCAGTACTTC.

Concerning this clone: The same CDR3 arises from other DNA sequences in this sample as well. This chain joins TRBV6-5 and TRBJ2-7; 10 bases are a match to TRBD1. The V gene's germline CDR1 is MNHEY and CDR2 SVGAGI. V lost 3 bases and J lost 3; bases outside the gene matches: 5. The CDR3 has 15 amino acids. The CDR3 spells CASSYGQGGNYEQYF. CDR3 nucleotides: TGTGCCAGCAGTTATGGACAGGGGGGCAACTACGAGCAGTACTTC.

The CDR3 bases are TGTGCCATCAGTGACGGTGGGGGACCATCATCCGGGGAGCTGTTTTTT. Amino acids: CAISDGGGPSSGELFF. The V and J genes are TRBV10-3 and TRBJ2-2; either TRBD1 or TRBD2 may supply D (5 bases each). The CDR3 covers 16 residues. Trimming removed 3 bases at V and 6 bases at J, with 17 bases between. CDR1 and CDR2 (germline): ENHRY, SYGVKD.

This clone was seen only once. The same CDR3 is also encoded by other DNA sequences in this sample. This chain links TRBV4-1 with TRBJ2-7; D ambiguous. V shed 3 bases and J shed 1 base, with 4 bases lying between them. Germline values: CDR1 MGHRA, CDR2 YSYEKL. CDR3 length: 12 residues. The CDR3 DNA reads TGCGCCAGCAGCCATGATTCCTACGAGCAGTACTTC. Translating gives CASSHDSYEQYF.

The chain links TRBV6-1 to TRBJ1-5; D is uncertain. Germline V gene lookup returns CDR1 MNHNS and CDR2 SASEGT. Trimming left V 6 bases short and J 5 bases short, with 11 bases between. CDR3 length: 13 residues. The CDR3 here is CASRGYPDQPQHF. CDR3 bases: TGTGCCAGCAGGGGCTATCCAGATCAGCCCCAGCATTTT.

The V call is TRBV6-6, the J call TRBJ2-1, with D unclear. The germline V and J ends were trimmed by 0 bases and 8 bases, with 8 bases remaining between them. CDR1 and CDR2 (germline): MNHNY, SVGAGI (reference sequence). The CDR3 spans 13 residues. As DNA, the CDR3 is TGTGCCAGCAGTTACTCGAAGTTTTATGAGCAGTTCTTC. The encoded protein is CASSYSKFYEQFF.

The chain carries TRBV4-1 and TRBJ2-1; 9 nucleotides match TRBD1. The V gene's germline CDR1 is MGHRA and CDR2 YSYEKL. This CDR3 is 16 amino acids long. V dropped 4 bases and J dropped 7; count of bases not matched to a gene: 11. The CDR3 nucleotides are TGCGCCAGCAGCCCGACCCCCGGGACAGGGAGGAATGAGCAGTTCTTC. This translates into CASSPTPGTGRNEQFF.

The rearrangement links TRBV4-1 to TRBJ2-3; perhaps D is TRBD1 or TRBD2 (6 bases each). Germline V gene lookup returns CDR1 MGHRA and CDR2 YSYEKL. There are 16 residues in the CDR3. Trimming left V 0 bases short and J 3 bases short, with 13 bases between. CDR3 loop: CASSQDGGGSTDTQYF. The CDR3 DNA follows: TGCGCCAGCAGCCAAGATGGAGGGGGAAGTACAGATACGCAGTATTTT.

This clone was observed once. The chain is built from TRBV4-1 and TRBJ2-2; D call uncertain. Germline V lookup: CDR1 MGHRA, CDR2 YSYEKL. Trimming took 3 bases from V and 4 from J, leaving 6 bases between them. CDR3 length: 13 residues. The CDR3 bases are TGCGCCAGCAGCCACCCAGGCACCGGGGAGCTGTTTTTT. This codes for CASSHPGTGELFF.

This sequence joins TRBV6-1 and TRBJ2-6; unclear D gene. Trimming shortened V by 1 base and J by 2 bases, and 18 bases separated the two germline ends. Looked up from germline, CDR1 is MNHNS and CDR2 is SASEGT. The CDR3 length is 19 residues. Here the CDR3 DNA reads TGTGCCAGCAGTGAAGAGGGCAGGTTGAAACTTACTGGGGCCAACGTCCTGACTTTC. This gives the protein CASSEEGRLKLTGANVLTF.

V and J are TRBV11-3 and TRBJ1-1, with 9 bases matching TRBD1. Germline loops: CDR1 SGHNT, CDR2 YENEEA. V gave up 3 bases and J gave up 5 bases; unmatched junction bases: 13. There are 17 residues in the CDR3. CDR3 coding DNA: TGTGCCAGCAGCTTTTTCCAAAGCCGGGACAGGGCTACTGAAGCTTTCTTT. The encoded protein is CASSFFQSRDRATEAFF.

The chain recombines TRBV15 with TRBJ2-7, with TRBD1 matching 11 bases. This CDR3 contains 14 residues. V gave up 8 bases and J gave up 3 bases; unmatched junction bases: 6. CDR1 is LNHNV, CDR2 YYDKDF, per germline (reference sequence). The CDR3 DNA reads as TGTGCCACCGCTTGGGACAGGGGGAACTACGAGCAGTACTTC. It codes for CATAWDRGNYEQYF.

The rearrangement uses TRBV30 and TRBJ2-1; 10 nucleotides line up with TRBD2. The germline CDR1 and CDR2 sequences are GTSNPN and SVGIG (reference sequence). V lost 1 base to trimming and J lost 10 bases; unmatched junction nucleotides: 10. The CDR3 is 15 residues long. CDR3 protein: CAWSALAGVLREQFF. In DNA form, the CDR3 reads TGTGCCTGGAGTGCGCTAGCGGGAGTACTTCGAGAGCAGTTCTTC.

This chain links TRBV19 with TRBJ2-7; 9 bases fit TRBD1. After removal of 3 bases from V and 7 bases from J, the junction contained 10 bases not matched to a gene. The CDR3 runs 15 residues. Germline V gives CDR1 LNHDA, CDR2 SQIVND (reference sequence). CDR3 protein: CASSISVDRGAEQYF. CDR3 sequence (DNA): TGTGCCAGTAGTATTAGTGTGGACAGGGGCGCAGAGCAGTACTTC.

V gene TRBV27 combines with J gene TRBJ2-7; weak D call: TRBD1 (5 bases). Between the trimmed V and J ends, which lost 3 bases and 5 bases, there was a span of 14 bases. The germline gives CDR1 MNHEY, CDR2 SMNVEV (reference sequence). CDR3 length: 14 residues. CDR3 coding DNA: TGTGCCAGCAGTTTTGGCAGGGATGTCAACGAGCAGTACTTC. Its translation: CASSFGRDVNEQYF.

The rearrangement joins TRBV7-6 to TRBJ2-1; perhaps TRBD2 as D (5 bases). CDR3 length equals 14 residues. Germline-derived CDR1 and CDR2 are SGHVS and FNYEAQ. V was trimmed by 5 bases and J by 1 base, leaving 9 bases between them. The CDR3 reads CASSPAESYNEQFF. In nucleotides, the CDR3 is TGTGCCAGCAGCCCAGCGGAGTCCTACAATGAGCAGTTCTTC.

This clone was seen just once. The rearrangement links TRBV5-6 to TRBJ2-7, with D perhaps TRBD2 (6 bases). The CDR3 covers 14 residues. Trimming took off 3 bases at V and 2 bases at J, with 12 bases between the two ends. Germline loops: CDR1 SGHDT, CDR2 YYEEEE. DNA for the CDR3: TGTGCCAGCAGCTCGGGGGACCTGCCCTACGAGCAGTACTTC. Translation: CASSSGDLPYEQYF. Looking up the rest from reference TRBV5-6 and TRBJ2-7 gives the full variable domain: DAGVTQSPTHLIKTRGQQVTLRCSPKSGHDTVSWYQQALGQGPQFIFQYYEEEERQRGNFPDRFSGHQFPNYSSELNVNALLLGDSALYLCASSSGDLPYEQYFGPGTRLTVT.

This CDR3 reads CASTPSWGLDTQYF. The DNA for the CDR3 is TGTGCCAGTACCCCGTCTTGGGGACTAGATACGCAGTATTTT. The V gene is TRBV19, the J gene TRBJ2-3, with a tentative D call TRBD2 (6 bases). Deletions cut 7 bases from V and 5 bases from J, with 16 bases between. CDR1 is LNHDA and CDR2 is SQIVND in the germline V gene (reference sequence). There are 14 residues in the CDR3. The entire variable domain, with the rest obtained from reference TRBV19 and TRBJ2-3, is as follows: DGGITQSPKYLFRKEGQNVTLSCEQNLNHDAMYWYRQDPGQGLRLIYYSQIVNDFQKGDIAEGYSVSREKKESFPLTVTSAQKNPTAFYLCASTPSWGLDTQYFGPGTRLTVL.

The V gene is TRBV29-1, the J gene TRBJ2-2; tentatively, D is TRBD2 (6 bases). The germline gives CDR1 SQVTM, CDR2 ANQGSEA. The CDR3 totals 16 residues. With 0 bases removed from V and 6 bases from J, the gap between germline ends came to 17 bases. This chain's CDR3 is CSVEEAGPGIAGELFF. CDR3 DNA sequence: TGCAGCGTTGAAGAGGCGGGACCTGGAATTGCCGGGGAGCTGTTTTTT.

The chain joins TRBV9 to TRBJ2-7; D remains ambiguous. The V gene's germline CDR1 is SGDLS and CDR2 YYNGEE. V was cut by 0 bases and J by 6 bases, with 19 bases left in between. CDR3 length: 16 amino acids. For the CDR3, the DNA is TGTGCCAGCAGCGTAGGTCCAATGGGGATTTTTACCGAGCAGTACTTC. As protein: CASSVGPMGIFTEQYF.